This T cell receptor (beta chain) was recorded in a study of molecular identifiers for immune sequencing clone quantification. Study-level points and caveats: The study reportedly detected spiked Jurkat TCR RNA from one cell among around 1 million naive cells.

TCRdb itself ran the PCR reads through MiXCR, one entry per CDR3 protein. The sample contains some 320,000 distinct CDR3 sequences, 20% to 25% of which appear only once. About this clonotype itself: The antigen is unknown. This sequence may be a read error, since a much larger clone differs from it by one base. Lacking the conserved final phenylalanine or tryptophan, this CDR3 likely reflects a read error.

The CDR3 is 12 residues long. V lost 0 bases to trimming and J lost 12 bases, with 9 bases between them. Sequences were obtained from naive CD8+ T cells from blood, with Jurkat cell RNA spiked in. Indicated subset: FACS-sorted CD8+CD4-CCR7+CD45RA+ naive T cells. This TCR came from a human donor in good health. Some libraries in this study had Jurkat cell RNA spiked in. The chain links TRBV12-3 or TRBV12-4 to TRBJ1-5, with D tentatively TRBD1 (5 bases). CDR3 sequence reads: CASSLAGGDQHL. CDR3 in DNA: TGTGCCAGCAGTTTAGCTGGAGGGGACCAGCATCTT.